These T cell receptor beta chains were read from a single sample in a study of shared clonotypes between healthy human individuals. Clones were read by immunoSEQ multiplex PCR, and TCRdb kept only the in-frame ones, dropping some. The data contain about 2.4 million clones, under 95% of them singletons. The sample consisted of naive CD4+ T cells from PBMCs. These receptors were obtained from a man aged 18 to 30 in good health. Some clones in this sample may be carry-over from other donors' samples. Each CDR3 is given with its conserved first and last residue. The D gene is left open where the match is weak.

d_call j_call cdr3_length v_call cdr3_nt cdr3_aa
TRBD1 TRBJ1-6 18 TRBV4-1 TGCGCCAGCAGCCGAAATGACAGGGGAGGGTCCTATAATTCACCCCTCCACTTT CASSRNDRGGSYNSPLHF
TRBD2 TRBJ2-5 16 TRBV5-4 TGTGCCAGCAGCTCTGGACTAGCGGGCGCCCAAGAGACCCAGTACTTC CASSSGLAGAQETQYF
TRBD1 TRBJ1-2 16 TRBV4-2 TGTGCCAGCAGCCTGCACCACAGGGGGCTCATCTCGGGCGACACCTTC CASSLHHRGLISGDTF
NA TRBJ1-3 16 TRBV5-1 TGCGCCAGCAGCTCATTACAGGGCCTCTCTGGAAACACCATATATTTT CASSSLQGLSGNTIYF
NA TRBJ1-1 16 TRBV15 TGTGCCACCAGCAGAGGGTTCGAGGGTTGGGCCACTGAAGCTTTCTTT CATSRGFEGWATEAFF
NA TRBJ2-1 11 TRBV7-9 TGTGCCAGCAGTCGGACGACGGGACAGTTCTTC CASSRTTGQFF
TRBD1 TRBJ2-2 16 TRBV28 TGTGCCAGCAGTTTAGGACAGGCTGTGAACACCGGGGAGCTGTTTTTT CASSLGQAVNTGELFF
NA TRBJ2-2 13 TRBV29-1 TGCAGCGTTGAAAGGAGACACACCGGGGAGCTGTTTTTT CSVERRHTGELFF
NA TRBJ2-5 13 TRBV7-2 TGTGCCAGCAGCTCCGGGGTAGCAGAGACCCAGTACTTC CASSSGVAETQYF
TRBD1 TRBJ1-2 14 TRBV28 TGTGCCAGCAGACGACAGGGGGCCTTCTATGGCTACACCTTC CASRRQGAFYGYTF
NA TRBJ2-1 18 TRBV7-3 TGTGCCAGCAGCGCACGAACTCAACCTTGGGCGACCTACAATGAGCAGTTCTTC CASSARTQPWATYNEQFF
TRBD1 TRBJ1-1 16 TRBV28 TGTGCCAGCAGTTCTCCGGGACAGGGCTTGAACACTGAAGCTTTCTTT CASSSPGQGLNTEAFF
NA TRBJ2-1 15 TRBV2 TGTGCCAGCAGGGGGGACGCCCTCGGTGACAATGAGCAGTTCTTC CASRGDALGDNEQFF
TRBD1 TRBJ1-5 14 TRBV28 TGTGCCAGCAGCGAGACAGGGGGCGGTCAGCCCCAGCATTTT CASSETGGGQPQHF
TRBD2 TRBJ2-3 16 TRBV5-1 TGCGCCAGCAGCTTGGCCGGGGGGACTAGCCTAGATACGCAGTATTTT CASSLAGGTSLDTQYF
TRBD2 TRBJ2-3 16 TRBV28 TGTGCCAGCAGTCCTATAGCGGGAGGGCCCCCAGATACGCAGTATTTT CASSPIAGGPPDTQYF
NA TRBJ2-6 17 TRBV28 TGTGCCAGCCAAATGGGGGGCGGCTCACCTGGGGCCAACGTCCTGACTTTC CASQMGGGSPGANVLTF
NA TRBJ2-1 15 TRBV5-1 TGCGCCAGCAGCTTGGGACTACAGCTCTACAATGAGCAGTTCTTC CASSLGLQLYNEQFF
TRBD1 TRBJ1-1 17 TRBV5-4 TGTGCCAGCAGCTTGGAAATACAGGGGCCCCTGGACACTGAAGCTTTCTTT CASSLEIQGPLDTEAFF
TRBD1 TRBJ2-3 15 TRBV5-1 TGCGCCAGCAGCCTCGGGACAGGGGGAGCAGATACGCAGTATTTT CASSLGTGGADTQYF
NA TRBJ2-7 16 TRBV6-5 TGTGCCAGCAGTTATGGTCTGGGGGTTAACTCCTACGAGCAGTACTTC CASSYGLGVNSYEQYF
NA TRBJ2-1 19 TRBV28 TGTGCCAGCAGTTTGGCCCTTGGTGCAGGGCGTTCATCCTACAATGAGCAGTTCTTC CASSLALGAGRSSYNEQFF
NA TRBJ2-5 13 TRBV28 TGTGCCAGCAGTTTGCTGAACGGGAGCCCCCAGTACTTC CASSLLNGSPQYF
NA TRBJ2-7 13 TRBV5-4 TGTGCCAGCAGCTTGAGCCAGGGTTACGAGCAGTACTTC CASSLSQGYEQYF
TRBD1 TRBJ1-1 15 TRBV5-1 TGCGCCAGCAGCCCGATACAGGGGATGAACACTGAAGCTTTCTTT CASSPIQGMNTEAFF
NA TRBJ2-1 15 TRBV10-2 TGCGCCAGCGAGGGGTGGCCGATCGGTAGGGGTGAGCAGTTCTTC CASEGWPIGRGEQFF
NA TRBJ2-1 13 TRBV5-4 TGTGCCAGCAGCTTGAGCACTGTTCATGAGCAGTTCTTC CASSLSTVHEQFF
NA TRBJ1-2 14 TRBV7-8 TGTGCCAGCAGCTTAGACTTAGGGTTAAACGGCTACACCTTC CASSLDLGLNGYTF
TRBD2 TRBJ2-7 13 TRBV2 TGTGCCAGCAGTGTAGCGGGAGAGGGCGAGCAGTACTTC CASSVAGEGEQYF
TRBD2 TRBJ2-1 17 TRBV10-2 TGCGCCAGCAGTGGGCAGCCTAGCGGGAGCTCCTACAATGAGCAGTTCTTC CASSGQPSGSSYNEQFF
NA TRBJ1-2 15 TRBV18 TGTGCCAGCTCACCAGGGCGGGGTGACAACTATGGCTACACCTTC CASSPGRGDNYGYTF
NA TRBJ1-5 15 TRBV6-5 TGTGCCAGCAGTTATTCGGGTGCTGGGGACCAGCCCCAGCATTTT CASSYSGAGDQPQHF
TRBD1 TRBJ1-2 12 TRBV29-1 TGCAGCGTTGGGACAGGGAACTATGGCTACACCTTC CSVGTGNYGYTF
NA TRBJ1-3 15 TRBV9 TGTGCCAGCAGCGTAGGGGCGGGACGTCGAAACACCATATATTTT CASSVGAGRRNTIYF
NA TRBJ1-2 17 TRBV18 TGTGCCAGCTCACCACTTTTGGCACAGCCATTATACTATGGCTACACCTTC CASSPLLAQPLYYGYTF